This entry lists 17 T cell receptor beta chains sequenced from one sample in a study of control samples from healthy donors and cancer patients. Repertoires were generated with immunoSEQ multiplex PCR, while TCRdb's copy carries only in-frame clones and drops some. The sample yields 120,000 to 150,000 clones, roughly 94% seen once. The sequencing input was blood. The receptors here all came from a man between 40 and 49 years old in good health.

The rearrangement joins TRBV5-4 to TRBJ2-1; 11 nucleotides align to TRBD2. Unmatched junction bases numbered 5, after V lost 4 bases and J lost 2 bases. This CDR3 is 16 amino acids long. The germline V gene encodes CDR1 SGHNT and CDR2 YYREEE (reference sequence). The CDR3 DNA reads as TGTGCCAGCAGCGCGACTAGCGGGAAAACCTACAATGAGCAGTTCTTC. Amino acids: CASSATSGKTYNEQFF.

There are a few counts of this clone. CDR3 DNA sequence: TGTGCCAGCAGCGAATCCGAACGTTTGAACACTGAAGCTTTCTTT. Translated, it gives CASSESERLNTEAFF. The chain combines TRBV9 with TRBJ1-1, with no clear D. The CDR3 sequence is 15 residues long. Germline loops: CDR1 SGDLS, CDR2 YYNGEE. V was trimmed by 3 bases and J by 0 bases, leaving 12 bases between them.

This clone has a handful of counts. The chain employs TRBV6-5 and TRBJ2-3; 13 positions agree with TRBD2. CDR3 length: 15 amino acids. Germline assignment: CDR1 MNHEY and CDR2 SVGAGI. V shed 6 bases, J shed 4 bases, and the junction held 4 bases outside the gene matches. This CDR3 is CASSRTSGSPDTQYF. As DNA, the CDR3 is TGTGCCAGCAGCCGGACTAGCGGGAGTCCAGATACGCAGTATTTT.

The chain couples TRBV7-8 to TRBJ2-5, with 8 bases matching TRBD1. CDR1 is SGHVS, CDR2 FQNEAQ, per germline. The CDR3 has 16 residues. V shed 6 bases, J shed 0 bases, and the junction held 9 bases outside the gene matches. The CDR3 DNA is TGTGCCAGCAGATCAAGATGGGGACAGGACCAAGAGACCCAGTACTTC. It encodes CASRSRWGQDQETQYF.

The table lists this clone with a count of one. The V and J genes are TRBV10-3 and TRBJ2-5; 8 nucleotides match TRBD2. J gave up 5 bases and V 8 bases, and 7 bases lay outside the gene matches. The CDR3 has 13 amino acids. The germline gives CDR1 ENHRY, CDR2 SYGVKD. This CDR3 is CAIRSGDRETQYF. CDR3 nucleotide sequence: TGTGCCATCCGTAGCGGGGACCGGGAGACCCAGTACTTC.

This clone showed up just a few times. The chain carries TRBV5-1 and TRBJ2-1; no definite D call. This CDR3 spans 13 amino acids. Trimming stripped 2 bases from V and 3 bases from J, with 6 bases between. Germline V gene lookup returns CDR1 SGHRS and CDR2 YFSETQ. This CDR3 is CASSFKNYNEQFF. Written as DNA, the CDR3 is TGCGCCAGCAGCTTTAAGAACTACAATGAGCAGTTCTTC.

The CDR3 nucleotides are TGTGCCAGCAGCTTAGGGACCCAGACTGAAGCTTTCTTT. Translated: CASSLGTQTEAFF. The chain uses TRBV7-9 and TRBJ1-1; unclear D gene. The CDR3 sequence is 13 residues long. Looked up from germline, CDR1 is SEHNR and CDR2 is FQNEAQ (reference sequence). The V end lost 1 base, the J end lost 5 bases, and 8 bases lay between the germline ends.

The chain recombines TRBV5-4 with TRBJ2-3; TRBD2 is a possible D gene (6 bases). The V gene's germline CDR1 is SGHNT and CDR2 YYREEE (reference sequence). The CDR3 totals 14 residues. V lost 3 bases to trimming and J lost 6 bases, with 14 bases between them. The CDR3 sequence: CASSYQGGSDTQYF. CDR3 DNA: TGTGCCAGCAGCTATCAGGGAGGAAGCGATACGCAGTATTTT.

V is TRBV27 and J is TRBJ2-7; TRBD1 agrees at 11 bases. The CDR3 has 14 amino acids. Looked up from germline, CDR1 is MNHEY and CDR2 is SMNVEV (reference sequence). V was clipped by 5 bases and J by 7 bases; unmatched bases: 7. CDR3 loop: CASSVRTGGFEQYF. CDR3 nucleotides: TGTGCCAGCAGTGTCCGGACAGGGGGCTTTGAGCAGTACTTC.

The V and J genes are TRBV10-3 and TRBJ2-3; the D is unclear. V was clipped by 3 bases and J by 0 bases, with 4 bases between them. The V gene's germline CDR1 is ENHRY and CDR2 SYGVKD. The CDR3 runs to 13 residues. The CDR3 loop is CAISDGSTDTQYF. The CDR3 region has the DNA TGTGCCATCAGTGATGGCAGCACAGATACGCAGTATTTT.

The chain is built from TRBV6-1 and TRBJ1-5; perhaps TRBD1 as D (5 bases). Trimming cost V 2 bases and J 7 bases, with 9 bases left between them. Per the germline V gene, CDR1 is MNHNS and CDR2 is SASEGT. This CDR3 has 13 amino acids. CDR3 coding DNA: TGTGCCAGCAGTGAATTTAGGGGACAGCCCCAGCATTTT. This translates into CASSEFRGQPQHF.

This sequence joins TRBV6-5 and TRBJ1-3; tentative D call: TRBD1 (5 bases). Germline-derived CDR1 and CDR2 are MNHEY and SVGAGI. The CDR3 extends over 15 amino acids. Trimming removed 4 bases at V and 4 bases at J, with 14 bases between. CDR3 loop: CASSSEQGAGNTIYF. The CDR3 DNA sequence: TGTGCCAGCAGTTCCGAGCAGGGTGCGGGAAACACCATATATTTT.

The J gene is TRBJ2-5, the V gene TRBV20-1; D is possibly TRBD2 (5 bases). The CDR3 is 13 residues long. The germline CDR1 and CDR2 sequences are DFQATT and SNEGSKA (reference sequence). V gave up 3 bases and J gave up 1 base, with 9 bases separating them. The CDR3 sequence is CSASLDSQETQYF. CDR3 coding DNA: TGCAGTGCTAGTTTGGACTCCCAAGAGACCCAGTACTTC.

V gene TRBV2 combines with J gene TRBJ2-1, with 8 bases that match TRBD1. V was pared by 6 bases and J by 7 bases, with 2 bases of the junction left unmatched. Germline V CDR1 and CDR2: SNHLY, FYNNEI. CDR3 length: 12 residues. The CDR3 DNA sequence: TGTGCCAGCAGGCAGGGGGCGAATGAGCAGTTCTTC. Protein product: CASRQGANEQFF. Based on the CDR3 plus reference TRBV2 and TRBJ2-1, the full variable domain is EPEVTQTPSHQVTQMGQEVILRCVPISNHLYFYWYRQILGQKVEFLVSFYNNEISEKSEIFDDQFSVERPDGSNFTLKIRSTKLEDSAMYFCASRQGANEQFFGPGTRLTVL.

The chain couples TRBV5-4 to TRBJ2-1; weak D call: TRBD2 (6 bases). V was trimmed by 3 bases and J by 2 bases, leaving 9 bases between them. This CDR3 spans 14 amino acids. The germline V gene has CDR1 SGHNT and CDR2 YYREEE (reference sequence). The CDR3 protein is CASSSPGAYNEQFF. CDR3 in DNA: TGTGCCAGCAGCTCACCGGGGGCCTACAATGAGCAGTTCTTC.

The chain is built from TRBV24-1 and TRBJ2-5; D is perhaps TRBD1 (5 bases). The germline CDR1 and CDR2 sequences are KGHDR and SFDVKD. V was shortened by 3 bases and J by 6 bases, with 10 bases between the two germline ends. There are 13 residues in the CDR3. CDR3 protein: CATSDEGVKTQYF. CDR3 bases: TGTGCCACCAGTGATGAAGGGGTAAAGACCCAGTACTTC.

The DNA for the CDR3 is TGTGCCAGCAGCGCTCCGGGACTGGCCGAGGGGGGCTACACCTTC. Encoded protein: CASSAPGLAEGGYTF. The chain has TRBV5-4 and TRBJ1-2, with a weak D call TRBD1 (5 bases). V was pared by 4 bases and J by 8 bases, with 21 bases between. Germline CDR1 is SGHNT and CDR2 is YYREEE (reference sequence). The CDR3 is 15 amino acids.